This T cell receptor beta chain was identified in a study of cytomegalovirus exposure and HLA in healthy donors. Regarding the study as a whole: Several of the most significant clusters appeared, in a later analysis, to be linked to common viral pathogens.

Remarks on this clone: Antigen specificity is unknown.

It was with 60 Vbeta and 13 Jbeta primers that the PCR ran. Using immunoSEQ multiplex PCR, the repertoire was profiled, and TCRdb retains in-frame clones only, with some absent. Of about 210,000 clones listed, 75% to 90% were seen once; the top ten hold approximately 0.31%. This CDR3 region has 16 residues. Germline V CDR1 and CDR2: SGHAT, FQDESV (reference sequence). V was cut by 7 bases and J by 2 bases, with 18 bases left in between. Sequenced sample: PBMCs. The sequence was collected from a woman aged 25 to 39 in good health and CMV-seronegative. The chain has TRBV11-1 and TRBJ2-1; D perhaps matches TRBD1 (7 bases). CDR3 nucleotides: TGTGCCAGCATTCCGGCAGGGGGGCTCCCCTACAATGAGCAGTTCTTC. Its protein product is CASIPAGGLPYNEQFF. Full variable domain (outside the CDR3, taken from reference TRBV11-1 and TRBJ2-1): EAEVAQSPRYKITEKSQAVAFWCDPISGHATLYWYRQILGQGPELLVQFQDESVVDDSQLPKDRFSAERLKGVDSTLKIQPAELGDSAMYLCASIPAGGLPYNEQFFGPGTRLTVL.